The source of this T cell receptor beta chain is a study of CD8 T cells in ankylosing spondylitis. General study findings and limits: Ankylosing spondylitis blood seemed to carry a telltale TCR beta motif made of several highly homologous variants. Some motif variants were previously reported in reactive arthritis synovial fluid and blood. As for the disease-linked clones, they showed a CD8+ phenotype and occurred at relatively low frequencies in peripheral blood. Disease-linked clones reportedly showed significant enrichment in matched ankylosing spondylitis synovial fluid.

This clonotype was recorded at least ten times. Its antigen is as yet unknown. Scientists made TCR beta libraries using quantitative 5'-RACE with molecular barcodes. TCRdb itself ran the 5' RACE reads through MiXCR, one entry per CDR3 protein. The sample comprises more than 650,000 distinct CDR3 sequences, about 10% of which are singletons, and approximately 0.51% rests with the top ten. CDR1 SQVTM and CDR2 ANQGSEA come from the germline V gene. Trimming left V 5 bases short and J 0 bases short, with 8 bases between. This CDR3 region has 13 residues. The clonotype was recovered from a male donor with ankylosing spondylitis. The genes are TRBV29-1 and TRBJ2-4; the D gene is possibly TRBD1 (6 bases). Sequencing was carried out using blood, either unsorted or a sorted T cell fraction (not recorded which). CDR3 residues: CSVRGLAKNIQYF. CDR3 nucleotides: TGCAGCGTTAGGGGGTTAGCCAAAAACATTCAGTACTTC. The complete variable domain, with remaining parts taken from reference TRBV29-1 and TRBJ2-4, reads SAVISQKPSRDICQRGTSLTIQCQVDSQVTMMFWYRQQPGQSLTLIATANQGSEATYESGFVIDKFPISRPNLTFSTLTVSNMSPEDSSIYLCSVRGLAKNIQYFGAGTRLSVL.